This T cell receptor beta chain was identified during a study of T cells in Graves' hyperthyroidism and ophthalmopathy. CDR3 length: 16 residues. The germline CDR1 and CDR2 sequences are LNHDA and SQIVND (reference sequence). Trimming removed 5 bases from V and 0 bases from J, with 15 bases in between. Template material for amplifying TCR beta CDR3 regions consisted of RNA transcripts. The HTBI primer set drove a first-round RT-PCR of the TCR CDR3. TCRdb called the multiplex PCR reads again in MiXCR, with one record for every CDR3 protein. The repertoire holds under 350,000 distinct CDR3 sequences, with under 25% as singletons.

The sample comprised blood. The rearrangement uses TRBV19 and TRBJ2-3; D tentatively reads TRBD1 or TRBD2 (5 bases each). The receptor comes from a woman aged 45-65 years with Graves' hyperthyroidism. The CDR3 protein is CASSPLGPTSTDTQYF. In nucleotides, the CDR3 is TGTGCCAGTAGTCCACTGGGACCAACTAGCACAGATACGCAGTATTTT.